These T cell receptor beta chains were read from a single sample in a study of T cell repertoires in cytomegalovirus infection. Antigen specificity for these receptors is unknown. MiXCR, run by TCRdb on the reads, gives a single entry per CDR3 protein. The table lists approximately 500,000 distinct CDR3 sequences, around 35% of them singletons, with roughly a sixth in the top ten. The source material was cultured PBMCs, sampled from culture after CMV antigen stimulation. The source is a human donor in good health (CMV status not recorded). Some clones in this sample may be carry-over from other donors' samples. Each CDR3 is given with its conserved first and last residue. D genes are given only for firm matches. The size field is filled for only some rows; it gives once, few, many or a size class.

v_call: TRBV28
d_call: -
cdr3_length: 13
clone_size: few
j_call: TRBJ2-7
cdr3_aa: CASSSGPSGEQYF
cdr3_nt: TGTGCCAGCAGTTCGGGACCGAGCGGTGAGCAGTACTTC

v_call: TRBV5-5
d_call: TRBD1
cdr3_length: 16
clone_size: -
j_call: TRBJ2-7
cdr3_aa: CASSLDAWTGTYEQYF
cdr3_nt: TGTGCCAGCAGCTTGGATGCCTGGACAGGGACCTACGAGCAGTACTTC

v_call: TRBV12-3/TRBV12-4
d_call: -
cdr3_length: 16
clone_size: many
j_call: TRBJ1-1
cdr3_aa: CASSPPIPESNTEAFF
cdr3_nt: TGTGCCAGCAGCCCTCCAATCCCGGAGTCGAACACTGAAGCTTTCTTT

v_call: TRBV7-2
d_call: TRBD1
cdr3_length: 15
clone_size: few
j_call: TRBJ2-3
cdr3_aa: CASSPGTGAADTQYF
cdr3_nt: TGTGCCAGCAGCCCGGGGACAGGGGCGGCAGATACGCAGTATTTT

v_call: TRBV18
d_call: TRBD1
cdr3_length: 18
clone_size: -
j_call: TRBJ2-2
cdr3_aa: CASSPGYRTGTNTGELFF
cdr3_nt: TGTGCCAGCTCACCCGGCTACCGGACAGGGACGAACACCGGGGAGCTGTTTTTT

v_call: TRBV7-2
d_call: TRBD1
cdr3_length: 17
clone_size: -
j_call: TRBJ2-1
cdr3_aa: CASSRGSDRSSYNEQFF
cdr3_nt: TGTGCCAGCAGCAGAGGTTCGGACAGGAGCTCCTACAATGAGCAGTTCTTC

v_call: TRBV7-7
d_call: TRBD2
cdr3_length: 16
clone_size: -
j_call: TRBJ2-3
cdr3_aa: CASSPGTSGSADTQYF
cdr3_nt: TGTGCCAGCAGCCCAGGGACTAGCGGGAGTGCAGATACGCAGTATTTT

v_call: TRBV7-2
d_call: -
cdr3_length: 15
clone_size: -
j_call: TRBJ2-5
cdr3_aa: CASSGLGGRGKTQYF
cdr3_nt: TGTGCCAGCAGCGGCCTCGGGGGGCGGGGGAAGACCCAGTACTTC

v_call: TRBV12-3/TRBV12-4
d_call: TRBD2
cdr3_length: 15
clone_size: -
j_call: TRBJ2-7
cdr3_aa: CASSPPTSGSYEQYF
cdr3_nt: TGTGCCAGCAGTCCCCCGACTAGCGGGAGTTACGAGCAGTACTTC

v_call: TRBV6-2/TRBV6-3
d_call: -
cdr3_length: 13
clone_size: -
j_call: TRBJ1-2
cdr3_aa: CASSLDGSDGYTF
cdr3_nt: TGTGCCAGCAGTTTGGACGGATCAGATGGCTACACCTTC

v_call: TRBV28
d_call: -
cdr3_length: 13
clone_size: -
j_call: TRBJ1-5
cdr3_aa: CASMARGNQPQHF
cdr3_nt: TGTGCCAGCATGGCCAGGGGCAATCAGCCCCAGCATTTT

v_call: TRBV14
d_call: TRBD2
cdr3_length: 15
clone_size: -
j_call: TRBJ2-7
cdr3_aa: CASSLQAGGSSEQYF
cdr3_nt: TGTGCCAGCAGCCTCCAAGCCGGCGGGAGCAGCGAGCAGTACTTC

v_call: TRBV7-2
d_call: -
cdr3_length: 15
clone_size: many
j_call: TRBJ1-1
cdr3_aa: CASSLALGGNTEAFF
cdr3_nt: TGTGCCAGCAGCTTAGCGCTAGGTGGGAACACTGAAGCTTTCTTT

v_call: TRBV19
d_call: TRBD1
cdr3_length: 13
clone_size: -
j_call: TRBJ2-2
cdr3_aa: CAIGTGYTGELFF
cdr3_nt: TGTGCCATTGGGACAGGGTACACCGGGGAGCTGTTTTTT

v_call: TRBV28
d_call: TRBD2
cdr3_length: 20
clone_size: -
j_call: TRBJ2-1
cdr3_aa: CASSLVAGGKLFPINNEQFF
cdr3_nt: TGTGCCAGCAGTCTTGTAGCGGGAGGGAAACTTTTCCCTATAAACAATGAGCAGTTCTTC

v_call: TRBV7-2
d_call: -
cdr3_length: 14
clone_size: many
j_call: TRBJ2-3
cdr3_aa: CASSAAARGDTQYF
cdr3_nt: TGTGCCAGCAGCGCCGCTGCCCGGGGAGATACGCAGTATTTT

v_call: TRBV5-6
d_call: TRBD1
cdr3_length: 17
clone_size: -
j_call: TRBJ2-1
cdr3_aa: CASSLGWGTGDPNEQFF
cdr3_nt: TGTGCCAGCAGCTTGGGCTGGGGGACAGGGGATCCAAATGAGCAGTTCTTC

v_call: TRBV11-2
d_call: -
cdr3_length: 16
clone_size: -
j_call: TRBJ2-2
cdr3_aa: CASSSRGAVNAGELFF
cdr3_nt: TGTGCCAGCAGCTCCCGGGGGGCAGTTAACGCCGGGGAGCTGTTTTTT

v_call: TRBV12-3/TRBV12-4
d_call: TRBD2
cdr3_length: 14
clone_size: -
j_call: TRBJ2-1
cdr3_aa: CASSPSGRGQEQFF
cdr3_nt: TGTGCCAGCAGTCCCAGCGGGAGGGGTCAGGAGCAGTTCTTC

v_call: TRBV19
d_call: TRBD2
cdr3_length: 14
clone_size: few
j_call: TRBJ2-1
cdr3_aa: CASSKLRELNEQFF
cdr3_nt: TGTGCCAGTAGTAAGTTGCGGGAGCTAAATGAGCAGTTCTTC

v_call: TRBV7-2
d_call: -
cdr3_length: 15
clone_size: many
j_call: TRBJ2-7
cdr3_aa: CASTLSAGPSYEQYF
cdr3_nt: TGTGCCAGCACTCTATCGGCAGGTCCCTCCTACGAGCAGTACTTC

v_call: TRBV12-3/TRBV12-4
d_call: TRBD1
cdr3_length: 17
clone_size: many
j_call: TRBJ2-5
cdr3_aa: CASSLATGVSHQETQYF
cdr3_nt: TGTGCCAGCAGTTTAGCCACAGGGGTATCACACCAAGAGACCCAGTACTTC

v_call: TRBV14
d_call: -
cdr3_length: 14
clone_size: -
j_call: TRBJ2-3
cdr3_aa: CASSQEIVPDTQYF
cdr3_nt: TGTGCCAGCAGCCAAGAGATAGTGCCAGATACGCAGTATTTT